These 32 T cell receptor beta chains were all obtained from the same sample, sequenced in a study of regulatory T cells in long-lasting Graves disease. For TCR beta, libraries came from iRepertoire HTBI primers and Arm-PCR of CDR3 regions. TCRdb reprocessed the multiplex PCR reads via MiXCR and lists one record per CDR3 protein. The sample shows hundreds of thousands of distinct CDR3 sequences, under 25% of them seen only once. The sample's time point: persistent/refractory GD, antithyroid drugs over 5 years with positive TRAb. After RNA was extracted from PBMCs, the TCR library was made from it. Sequencing was performed on peripheral blood mononuclear cells (PBMCs), taken when the disease was refractory, from a patient treated with antithyroid drugs. These receptors were obtained from a female donor with Graves disease.

This clonotype has a handful of counts. This sequence joins TRBV4-1 and TRBJ2-2, with 8 bases that match TRBD2. The CDR3 consists of 16 residues. The germline V gene encodes CDR1 MGHRA and CDR2 YSYEKL. Unmatched junction bases numbered 6, after V lost 4 bases and J lost 2 bases. The CDR3 DNA reads TGCGCCAGCAGCCTCGTCAGCGGGAGAAACACCGGGGAGCTGTTTTTT. Translation gives CASSLVSGRNTGELFF.

The rearrangement links TRBV11-3 to TRBJ1-3; D is uncertain. V dropped 4 bases and J dropped 0 bases, with 4 bases sitting between them. There are 13 residues in the CDR3. Looked up from germline, CDR1 is SGHNT and CDR2 is YENEEA. The CDR3 is CASSSPSGNTIYF. The CDR3 region has the DNA TGTGCCAGCAGCTCCCCCTCTGGAAACACCATATATTTT.

The rearrangement joins TRBV12-3 or TRBV12-4 to TRBJ2-2; 8 nucleotides match TRBD1. Trimming cost V 3 bases and J 5 bases; bases outside gene matches: 5. The CDR3 contains 15 residues. CDR3 nucleotide sequence: TGTGCCAGCAGTTTCACAGGGGGAGATACCGGGGAGCTGTTTTTT. Its translation is CASSFTGGDTGELFF.

This clonotype was seen repeatedly, ten times or more. The CDR3 region has the DNA TGTGCCAGCAGCCAAGATAGCACCGAGGAGACCCAGTACTTC. This encodes CASSQDSTEETQYF. The rearrangement uses TRBV3-1 and TRBJ2-5; D not resolved. V lost 0 bases, J lost 5 bases, and 10 bases lay in between. Germline values: CDR1 LGHDT, CDR2 YNNKEL (reference sequence). The CDR3 sequence is 14 residues long.

The table lists this clonotype with many counts. The chain uses TRBV20-1 and TRBJ1-2; TRBD1 agrees at 8 bases. Per germline, CDR1 DFQATT and CDR2 SNEGSKA (reference sequence). Unmatched junction bases numbered 5, after V lost 4 bases and J lost 4 bases. The CDR3 runs to 13 residues. The CDR3 DNA sequence: TGCAGTGCTATGGGACAGGTGGGCTATGGCTACACCTTC. It yields the protein CSAMGQVGYGYTF.

The chain carries TRBV2 and TRBJ2-3; D remains unclear. CDR3 length: 14 amino acids. V shed 6 bases and J shed 2 bases, with 12 bases lying between them. Germline loops: CDR1 SNHLY, CDR2 FYNNEI. The CDR3 protein is CASRGSVITDTQYF. CDR3 DNA sequence: TGTGCCAGCAGAGGGTCGGTTATCACAGATACGCAGTATTTT. Supplemented by reference TRBV2 and TRBJ2-3, the full variable domain reads EPEVTQTPSHQVTQMGQEVILRCVPISNHLYFYWYRQILGQKVEFLVSFYNNEISEKSEIFDDQFSVERPDGSNFTLKIRSTKLEDSAMYFCASRGSVITDTQYFGPGTRLTVL.

This clonotype was seen repeatedly, ten times or more. The chain joins TRBV6-5 to TRBJ1-2, with D maybe TRBD1 (5 bases). V lost 2 bases, J lost 3 bases, and 7 bases lay in between. The germline V gene encodes CDR1 MNHEY and CDR2 SVGAGI. The CDR3 has 13 amino acids. This chain's CDR3 is CASSYQGDYGYTF. CDR3 nucleotides: TGTGCCAGCAGTTACCAGGGAGACTATGGCTACACCTTC.

This clonotype was detected only a few times. The chain carries TRBV7-8 and TRBJ2-5, with TRBD2 matching 8 bases. The trim removed 3 bases at V and 2 bases at J, leaving 11 bases unmatched. Germline CDR1 and CDR2: SGHVS and FQNEAQ. CDR3 size: 17 residues. CDR3 DNA sequence: TGTGCCAGCAGCTTTAGGAGGGTAGCGGGGTATCAAGAGACCCAGTACTTC. Translating it yields CASSFRRVAGYQETQYF. The full variable domain, with the rest looked up from reference TRBV7-8 and TRBJ2-5, is GAGVSQSPRYKVAKRGQDVALRCDPISGHVSLFWYQQALGQGPEFLTYFQNEAQLDKSGLPSDRFFAERPEGSVSTLKIQRTQQEDSAVYLCASSFRRVAGYQETQYFGPGTRLLVL.

This clonotype was observed many times. The rearrangement links TRBV27 to TRBJ2-7; D gene ambiguous. V lost 6 bases and J lost 5, with 17 bases in between. The germline V gene has CDR1 MNHEY and CDR2 SMNVEV (reference sequence). The CDR3 has 14 residues. The CDR3 here is CASSPWQVPHEQYF. In DNA, the CDR3 is TGTGCCAGCAGCCCCTGGCAGGTCCCCCACGAGCAGTACTTC.

The table lists this clonotype with many counts. The J gene is TRBJ1-1, the V gene TRBV2; D is unresolved. CDR3 length equals 12 residues. Trimming left V 6 bases short and J 4 bases short, with 9 bases between. The V gene's germline CDR1 is SNHLY and CDR2 FYNNEI. The CDR3 region has the DNA TGTGCCAGCAGCCGAGCTGGCACTGAAGCTTTCTTT. Translating it yields CASSRAGTEAFF.

This clonotype was recorded at least ten times. The V gene is TRBV11-3, the J gene TRBJ2-2, with 7 positions matching TRBD2. The CDR3 loop spans 15 amino acids. Losses at the gene ends were 3 bases for V and 3 bases for J; bases not matched to a gene: 4. Looked up from germline, CDR1 is SGHNT and CDR2 is YENEEA. CDR3 in amino acids: CASSFSGLDTGELFF. CDR3 nucleotides: TGTGCCAGCAGCTTTTCCGGACTAGACACCGGGGAGCTGTTTTTT.

This clonotype has a handful of counts. The chain employs TRBV14 and TRBJ1-4; D perhaps matches TRBD1 (5 bases). The CDR3 consists of 18 residues. V lost 2 bases, J lost 3 bases, and 19 bases lay in between. CDR1 and CDR2 (germline): SGHDN, FVKESK. The CDR3 DNA follows: TGTGCCAGCAGCCAATATTTCTTATCCCCGGGGGCTAATGAAAAACTGTTTTTT. This gives the protein CASSQYFLSPGANEKLFF.

The chain uses TRBV6-1 and TRBJ1-1, with D possibly being TRBD1 (6 bases). The V gene lost 7 bases and the J gene lost 11 bases, with 17 bases spanning the gap. The CDR3 contains 12 residues. Germline V lookup: CDR1 MNHNS, CDR2 SASEGT. This CDR3 is CASNSGGRGAFF. The CDR3 nucleotides are TGTGCCAGCAACAGTGGGGGGCGCGGGGCTTTCTTT.

This clonotype showed up just a few times. The V and J genes are TRBV6-2 or TRBV6-3 and TRBJ2-5, with unresolved D. The length of the CDR3 is 10 residues. V lost 6 bases and J lost 5, with 4 bases in between. CDR1 and CDR2 from the germline V gene are MNHEY and SVGEGT. The CDR3, as DNA: TGTGCCAGCAGGCTGGAGACCCAGTACTTC. It encodes CASRLETQYF.

The V and J genes are TRBV28 and TRBJ2-1, with 14 bases lining up with TRBD2. V shed 10 bases and J 3 bases; nucleotides not matched to a gene: 8. The length of the CDR3 is 16 residues. Germline V gene data show CDR1 as MDHEN and CDR2 as SYDVKM. CDR3 sequence: CATRGTSGSNYNEQFF. The CDR3 coding sequence is TGTGCCACCAGGGGGACTAGCGGGAGTAACTACAATGAGCAGTTCTTC.

This clonotype was seen ten or more times. The chain couples TRBV28 to TRBJ1-2; maybe TRBD1 (5 bases). The CDR3 is 14 residues long. The V end lost 7 bases, the J end lost 8 bases, and 20 bases lay between the germline ends. CDR1 is MDHEN and CDR2 is SYDVKM in the germline V gene. The CDR3 nucleotides are TGTGCCAGCAATCAGGGTACCCTATTCGAAGGCTACACCTTC. Translating gives CASNQGTLFEGYTF.

This clonotype was counted only a few times. This chain uses TRBV20-1 with TRBJ2-7, with 10 bases that match TRBD2. The CDR3 runs to 14 residues. The germline CDR1 and CDR2 sequences are DFQATT and SNEGSKA (reference sequence). Germline trimming cut 3 bases from V and 4 bases from J; bases unmatched to any gene: 6. CDR3 bases: TGCAGTGCTAGTCCGCGACTAGCGGGTTACGAGCAGTACTTC. Its translation is CSASPRLAGYEQYF.

This clonotype occurred a few times. The chain links TRBV24-1 to TRBJ1-2, with a weak D call TRBD1 (5 bases). Germline-derived CDR1 and CDR2 are KGHDR and SFDVKD. The CDR3 totals 13 residues. Trimming cost V 4 bases and J 14 bases, with 19 bases left between them. The CDR3, as DNA: TGTGCCACCAGTGACTTCGTTGGACAAGGACATACCTTC. Protein: CATSDFVGQGHTF.

This clonotype was observed a few times. The chain couples TRBV7-2 to TRBJ2-7, with 12 bases matching TRBD2. CDR3 length equals 15 residues. CDR1 SGHTA and CDR2 FQGNSA come from the germline V gene. With 5 bases clipped from V and 3 bases from J, the junction kept 5 bases outside the gene matches. The CDR3 bases are TGTGCCAGCAGCGTACTAGCGGGGGGACACTACGAGCAGTACTTC. This translates into CASSVLAGGHYEQYF.

This clonotype has at least ten counts. The chain recombines TRBV28 with TRBJ1-5; D is ambiguous. The germline V gene encodes CDR1 MDHEN and CDR2 SYDVKM. Trimming took 6 bases from V and 5 from J, leaving 20 bases between them. CDR3 length: 16 residues. The CDR3 spells CASSLTEMGYHQPQHF. CDR3 nucleotide sequence: TGTGCCAGCAGCCTCACTGAGATGGGATATCATCAGCCCCAGCATTTT. The variable domain in full, completed from reference TRBV28 and TRBJ1-5, reads DVKVTQSSRYLVKRTGEKVFLECVQDMDHENMFWYRQDPGLGLRLIYFSYDVKMKEKGDIPEGYSVSREKKERFSLILESASTNQTSMYLCASSLTEMGYHQPQHFGDGTRLSIL.

This clonotype occurred many times. The J gene is TRBJ1-6, the V gene TRBV28; TRBD1 matches at 8 bases. The CDR3 runs 14 residues. V lost 3 bases, J lost 8 bases, and 3 bases stayed unmatched. Germline CDR1 is MDHEN and CDR2 is SYDVKM. The CDR3 here is CASSFTGGDSPLHF. CDR3 coding DNA: TGTGCCAGCAGTTTTACAGGGGGAGATTCACCCCTCCACTTT.

There are many counts of this clonotype. In DNA, the CDR3 is TGCAGTGCTGAGGCCAGGGGGCCCGATAGCAATCAGCCCCAGCATTTT. Translated: CSAEARGPDSNQPQHF. This rearrangement joins TRBV20-1 to TRBJ1-5; 8 bases are a match to TRBD1. The germline gives CDR1 DFQATT, CDR2 SNEGSKA (reference sequence). CDR3 length equals 16 residues. V gave up 5 bases and J gave up 0 bases; unmatched junction bases: 9.

Many counts were recorded for this clonotype. J is TRBJ1-2 and V is TRBV10-3; 7 nucleotides agree with TRBD1. V lost 6 bases to trimming and J lost 4 bases; unmatched junction nucleotides: 11. The CDR3 is 15 residues long. Germline CDR1 is ENHRY and CDR2 is SYGVKD. This chain's CDR3 is CAIRSPPDRVYGYTF. The CDR3 DNA sequence: TGTGCCATCAGATCCCCTCCTGACAGGGTCTATGGCTACACCTTC.

This clonotype was counted ten times or more. V is TRBV5-5 and J is TRBJ2-5, with D perhaps TRBD1 or TRBD2 (5 bases each). The CDR3 has 15 residues. Trimming shortened V by 5 bases and J by 5 bases, and 19 bases separated the two germline ends. Germline assignment: CDR1 SGHKS and CDR2 YYEKEE (reference sequence). CDR3 sequence (DNA): TGTGCCAGCAGTTCGACCGGGACCCCGGCTGAGACCCAGTACTTC. Translation gives CASSSTGTPAETQYF.

To note about this clonotype: Given the absence of the conserved phenylalanine or tryptophan at the CDR3 end, a read error is likely. The chain has TRBV30 and TRBJ1-5; D gene uncertain. CDR1 and CDR2 from the germline V gene are GTSNPN and SVGIG (reference sequence). V gave up 1 base and J gave up 1 base, with 8 bases separating them. The CDR3 runs to 14 residues. CDR3 nucleotide sequence: TGTGCCTGGAGTGCCCAGGACAGCAATCAGCCCCAGCATCTT. Its translation is CAWSAQDSNQPQHL.

In this sample, this clonotype turned up a few times. V is TRBV29-1 and J is TRBJ2-2, with D tentatively TRBD2 (6 bases). Germline V CDR1 and CDR2: SQVTM, ANQGSEA. The V end lost 3 bases, the J end lost 4 bases, and 6 bases lay between the germline ends. This CDR3 spans 12 amino acids. CDR3 bases: TGCAGCGTTGAGGGGGGCACCGGGGAGCTGTTTTTT. Translation: CSVEGGTGELFF.

This clonotype was observed many times. V gene TRBV7-9 combines with J gene TRBJ1-2; D not resolved. V shed 5 bases and J shed 4 bases, with 11 bases lying between them. The V gene's germline CDR1 is SEHNR and CDR2 FQNEAQ (reference sequence). The length of the CDR3 is 13 residues. CDR3 DNA sequence: TGTGCCAGCAGCCGAGATGATACCTATGGCTACACCTTC. Protein product: CASSRDDTYGYTF.

This clonotype was counted only a few times. The V gene is TRBV29-1, the J gene TRBJ1-1; no firm D call. Trimming cost V 6 bases and J 1 base, with 9 bases left between them. The CDR3 length is 12 residues. Germline lookup yields CDR1 SQVTM and CDR2 ANQGSEA. The CDR3: CSVVAQNTEAFF. CDR3 bases: TGCAGCGTCGTCGCCCAGAACACTGAAGCTTTCTTT.

V gene TRBV20-1 combines with J gene TRBJ2-2, with D possibly being TRBD1 or TRBD2 (5 bases each). The V and J ends lost 3 bases and 7 bases respectively, with 6 bases between them. The length of the CDR3 is 11 residues. Germline V lookup: CDR1 DFQATT, CDR2 SNEGSKA (reference sequence). CDR3: CSARRGGELFF. CDR3 DNA sequence: TGCAGTGCTAGGAGGGGCGGGGAGCTGTTTTTT.

The genes are TRBV4-1 and TRBJ1-6, with D uncertain. The CDR3 sequence is 15 residues long. The germline CDR1 and CDR2 sequences are MGHRA and YSYEKL. Between the trimmed V and J ends, which lost 1 base and 9 bases, there was a span of 13 bases. The CDR3 protein is CASSQGSPLGSPLHF. Written as DNA, the CDR3 is TGCGCCAGCAGCCAAGGTTCCCCCCTCGGTTCACCCCTCCACTTT.

The rearrangement uses TRBV6-9 and TRBJ2-6; D may be TRBD2 (6 bases). This CDR3 is 18 amino acids long. The germline V gene has CDR1 MNHGY and CDR2 SVAAGI. V was trimmed by 0 bases and J by 2 bases, leaving 14 bases between them. This chain's CDR3 is CASSYSGDLIAGANVLTF. CDR3 bases: TGTGCCAGCAGTTATTCGGGGGACTTGATTGCTGGGGCCAACGTCCTGACTTTC.

The table lists this clonotype with a few counts. This chain uses TRBV5-4 with TRBJ2-4; D uncertain. V gave up 4 bases and J gave up 1 base, with 9 bases separating them. Germline loops: CDR1 SGHNT, CDR2 YYREEE (reference sequence). The CDR3 contains 14 residues. The CDR3 DNA reads as TGTGCCAGCAGCCCGTTAGGGGCCAAAAACATTCAGTACTTC. The encoded protein is CASSPLGAKNIQYF.